The clone carrying this T cell receptor (beta chain) appeared many times. Its antigen is unidentified. These data belong to a study of T cell repertoires in cytomegalovirus infection. Study-wide findings and caveats: The ex vivo response was dominated by HLA-C-restricted CMV-specific TCR beta clonotypes.

The V gene's germline CDR1 is SGHVS and CDR2 FNYEAQ. V lost 5 bases and J lost 5, with 10 bases in between. CDR3 length: 13 amino acids. Via MiXCR, TCRdb re-called the reads, giving one row per CDR3 protein. The data show some 920,000 distinct CDR3 sequences, around a third seen once. This specimen was cultured CD8+ T cells from PBMCs, taken from culture after CMV antigen stimulation. The TCR sequence derives from a human donor in good health (CMV status not recorded). Some clones in this sample may be carry-over from other donors' samples. This chain joins TRBV7-6 and TRBJ2-1; no reliable D call. CDR3 region: CASSLVENNEQFF. In DNA form, the CDR3 reads TGTGCCAGCAGCCTAGTCGAAAACAATGAGCAGTTCTTC.